This T cell receptor beta chain was sequenced during a study of cytomegalovirus exposure and HLA in healthy donors (dated by TCRdb to the late 2010s). Study-level background: An earlier analysis of several hundred of the donors reported roughly 300 Gb of sequence data and 95 million to 120 million unique TCR beta sequences obtained from around 190 million T cells. A later genetic analysis used genome-wide SNP genotypes for about 55% of the 666 donors, treating that subset as a discovery cohort. The study was designed to test whether signatures of past pathogen exposure could be identified by cataloging public T cell receptors. HLA typing covered class I and class II loci at four-digit resolution. High-throughput TCR immunosequencing, statistical association of individual TCRs with disease status, and machine learning were combined to predict cytomegalovirus infection status. A later analysis re-analyzed previously published TCR beta repertoires from 660 or so donors and added high-resolution HLA genotyping to study TCR occurrence patterns. Among about 370 genotyped donors of the cohort, an average of approximately 240,000 unique TCR beta nucleotide sequences was sequenced per donor, of which about 19% were non-productive. Besides the first cohort of more than 650 subjects, a separate validation cohort made up of over a hundred different subjects was used. Donor age, sex, ethnicity and CMV serostatus were compiled alongside the repertoire data. Every repertoire in the discovery cohort had been generated on one and the same sequencing platform. Because of strong linkage in the cohort, roughly 5 DR-DQ haplotypes were treated as single units for association and clustering. The T cell repertoires of 670 or so subjects were profiled by immunosequencing and related to cytomegalovirus serostatus. Rather than using new phenotypic data, the later analysis identified candidate immune exposures from TCR beta sequences and from how often those sequences occurred across donors. An early release that covered around 590 HLA-typed donors contained about 290 gigabases of sequencing data and tens of millions of unique TCR sequences. An earlier analysis of 500 to 750 of the donors applied high-throughput TCR beta sequencing to assess whether each TCR beta V gene segment acted as functional or pseudogenic. Of the 300 to 450 genotyped donors, approximately 80% fell in the genetic ancestry cluster associated with self-reported Caucasian donors. Typing coverage varied by locus: about 620-630 donors for A, B, C, DRB1 and DQB1; approximately 500 for DQA1; nearly 610 for DPA1; approximately 490 for DPB1.

Regarding this clone: The clone's antigen remains unknown. Per-base qualities were not stored, and no clone one base away is much larger. Other DNA sequences in this specimen translate into the identical CDR3.

The library was built by means of the immunoSEQ multiplex PCR assay. A mixture of 60 forward primers for TCR Vbeta segments and 13 reverse primers for TCR Jbeta segments was used in the multiplex PCR. The CDR3 region of rearranged TCR beta genes was amplified from genomic DNA with a multiplex PCR assay. The amplified TCR beta libraries were sequenced on the Illumina HiSeq System as 87-base-pair reads. The authors' analysis ran thus. A later analysis tallied 80 million to 95 million unique TCR beta chains across the 550 to 850 repertoires, and about 10 million of those chains were shared by two or more donors. Raw reads were error-corrected and collapsed into unique sequences with a nearest-neighbor algorithm that merged closely related sequences to remove PCR and sequencing errors. V, D and J gene segments were assigned by aligning CDR3 sequences to IMGT reference sequences. Each retained sequence needed at least a six-nucleotide match to both a V gene segment and a J gene segment. Rearrangements were called productive when the CDR3 lacked stop codons and stayed in frame with V and J; all others were non-productive. Following IMGT convention, CDR3 was defined as the stretch from the second conserved V-encoded cysteine up to the conserved J-encoded phenylalanine. In an earlier analysis of just under 600 of the donors, sequences lacking an unambiguous match to a single V gene segment were excluded. In an earlier analysis of roughly 500 of the donors, V segments were called functional above 56.7% productive rearrangements and were called segregating when the between-donor standard deviation exceeded 5%. To diagnose cytomegalovirus status from the catalog of TCR beta chain sequences, a statistical classification framework was built. In a later analysis, TCR nucleotide sequences were compared against IMGT/GENE-DB human TR gene sequences so that V and J genes could be assigned. In a later analysis, CDR3 sequences and most-parsimonious VDJ recombination scenarios were assigned using the TCRdist pipeline. In a later analysis, each TCR beta chain was defined by its CDR3 amino acid sequence together with its V-gene family, and reads without a unique V-gene family were excluded. A later analysis removed 500 to 600 highly shared, low-generation-probability nucleotide sequences to deal with suspected cross-contamination and a sequencing artifact. In a later analysis, a clonal expansion index was calculated for each public chain from normalized within-repertoire ranks of inferred template counts. In a later analysis, generation probabilities were computed with a VDJ recombination model fitted to out-of-frame rearrangements, and the resulting probabilities were checked against IGoR. In a later analysis, TCR-TCR, TCR-HLA and TCR-CMV co-occurrence was scored with hypergeometric tests, and a repertoire-size bias correction was applied to TCR pairs. False discovery rates were estimated in a later analysis by permuting HLA or CMV assignments 20 times. A later analysis grouped co-occurring TCRs with DBSCAN, adding TCRdist sequence similarity when clustering within HLA-allele-positive subsets. For co-occurrence clustering, repertoires with fewer than 30,000 or more than 120,000 public chains were excluded, along with 4 to 6 repertoires with anomalous nucleotide sharing. TCRdb retrieved this table from immuneACCESS and kept in-frame rearrangements only. Not all clones are present; in checked studies, unresolved V genes account for under half, and no reason is known for the remainder. The DNA gave D and trimming, while V, J and clone size come from that table. The sample table shows 130,000 to 150,000 clones, and about four fifths are seen once. The top ten hold around 3.9% of the sample.

General findings and caveats noted by the study authors: In the study, roughly 160 TCR beta chains were listed as associated with cytomegalovirus. Linkage disequilibrium might explain the correlated functional status among segregating V segments, but an unknown experimental factor could not be excluded. The presence/absence analyses assumed that sequencing depth was roughly uniform across donors, and that assumption may not be true. This cohort had only TCR beta chains sequenced, and the lack of alpha or paired-chain data limited which features could be detected. In a later analysis, around 15,000 TCR beta sequences were associated with specific HLA alleles at a false discovery rate of 0.05. The only immune exposure information available for the cohort was CMV serostatus. Because the 87-base-pair reads could not distinguish some IMGT-functional V segments, including TRBV6-2 and TRBV6-3, those segments were excluded. A later genetic analysis associated a missense DCLRE1C variant with V-gene and J-gene trimming of TCR beta chains, and an independent cohort replicated the association. In a later analysis, the rate of TCR association differed among HLA loci, with DRB1 alleles having the most associated TCRs and HLA-C alleles having the fewest. When HLA alleles, especially DR and DQ, strongly co-occurred, attributing TCR associations to individual alleles was difficult. HLA typing was unavailable for some donors at each locus, so association tests used only the typed subset. Most CMV-associated TCR beta chains appeared to be HLA-restricted in a later analysis, and the HLA associations seemed to be driven largely by CMV exposure. According to the authors, the approach could potentially be generalized to other disease states and immunological phenotypes. The earlier analysis of some 560 of the donors excluded seventeen rarely observed V segments, including chromosome 9 orphons, because counts were too low. The sequencing pipeline was judged likely to have produced a cluster of highly shared sequence variants as a technical artifact. A few of the identified cytomegalovirus-associated TCR beta chains were confirmed in vitro to be specific for cytomegalovirus antigens. A further reported finding was that TCR beta sequences accurately predicted the HLA-A and HLA-B alleles for most subjects in the first cohort. According to a later analysis, parvovirus B19, influenza, CMV and Epstein-Barr virus appeared linked to several top co-occurrence clusters. In a later analysis, HLA-associated TCR beta chains showed more clonal expansion and lower generation probabilities than non-associated chains that were equally common. While some public TCRs were present in many individuals, most TCR sequences turned up only very rarely across donors. According to a later genetic analysis, donors in an Asian-associated ancestry cluster had fewer N-insertions in productive TCRs than the approximately 690-donor mean. Cytomegalovirus status was reported to be diagnosed by the classifier with high specificity and sensitivity in both the original and validation cohorts. In an earlier analysis of about 540 of the donors, most TCR beta V segments were observed in productive rearrangements about 87% or about 30% of the time, broadly matching IMGT annotations.

In total, 630 or so healthy bone marrow donors made up the cohort. Cohort members were all nominally healthy when sampled, although unrecorded immune exposures were likely present. The donor was CMV seropositive and belonged to the group of over 250 seropositive cohort members. Each donor provided a peripheral blood sample, and peripheral blood mononuclear cells were used for TCR beta sequencing. The Qiagen DNeasy Blood Extraction Kit was used to extract genomic DNA from the blood cell samples. Counted from cysteine to phenylalanine, this CDR3 has 13 amino acids. Only the CDR3 region is kept as DNA, spanning 39 bases read in frame from base 1. The germline V gene sets CDR1 to SGHTS and CDR2 to YDEGEE. The germline V end is reduced by 2 bases and the J end by 8 bases; junction bases left unmatched: 4.

The rearrangement joined TRBV5-8 to TRBJ1-2; 9 middle bases align to TRBD1. Sequenced sample: PBMCs. This TCR was sampled from a man in his forties in good health and CMV-seropositive. The CDR3 in this case is CASSFRDRVGYTF. The bases are TGTGCCAGCAGCTTCCGGGACAGGGTCGGCTACACCTTC.